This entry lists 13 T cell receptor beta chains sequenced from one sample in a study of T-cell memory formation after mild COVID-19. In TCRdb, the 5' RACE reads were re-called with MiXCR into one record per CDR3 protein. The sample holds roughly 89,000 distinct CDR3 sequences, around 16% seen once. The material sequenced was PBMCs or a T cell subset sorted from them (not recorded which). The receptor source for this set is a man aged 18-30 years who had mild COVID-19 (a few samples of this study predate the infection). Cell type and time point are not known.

The CDR3 region is CASSPGRGFSSYNEQFF. CDR3 coding DNA: TGTGCCAGCAGCCCAGGCAGGGGCTTCAGTTCCTACAATGAGCAGTTCTTC. This chain connects TRBV7-2 to TRBJ2-1, with D maybe TRBD1 (6 bases). The germline CDR1 and CDR2 sequences are SGHTA and FQGNSA. The V end was cut by 5 bases, the J end by 1 base, with 18 bases between. The CDR3 is 17 residues long.

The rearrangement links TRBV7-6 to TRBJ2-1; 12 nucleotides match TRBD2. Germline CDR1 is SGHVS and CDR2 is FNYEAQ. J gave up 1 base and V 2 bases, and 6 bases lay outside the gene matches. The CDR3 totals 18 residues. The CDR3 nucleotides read TGTGCCAGCAGCTTATCCCCTAGCGGGGGGGAATCCTACAATGAGCAGTTCTTC. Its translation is CASSLSPSGGESYNEQFF.

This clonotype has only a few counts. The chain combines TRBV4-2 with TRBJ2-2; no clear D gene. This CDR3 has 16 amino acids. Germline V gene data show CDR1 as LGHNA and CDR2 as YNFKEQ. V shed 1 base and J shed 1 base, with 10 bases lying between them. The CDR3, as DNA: TGTGCCAGCAGCCAAGTCGCGGTAGAGAACACCGGGGAGCTGTTTTTT. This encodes CASSQVAVENTGELFF.

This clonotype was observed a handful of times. CDR3 DNA sequence: TGCGCCAGCAGCTTGTTTAGCGGGGGGATAGAAGATACGCAGTATTTT. Protein product: CASSLFSGGIEDTQYF. The J gene is TRBJ2-3, the V gene TRBV5-1, with 10 bases aligning to TRBD2. Germline V gene sequence: CDR1 SGHRS, CDR2 YFSETQ. Germline trimming cut 1 base from V and 5 bases from J; bases unmatched to any gene: 7. CDR3 length equals 16 residues. Full variable domain (outside the CDR3, taken from reference TRBV5-1 and TRBJ2-3): KAGVTQTPRYLIKTRGQQVTLSCSPISGHRSVSWYQQTPGQGLQFLFEYFSETQRNKGNFPGRFSGRQFSNSRSEMNVSTLELGDSALYLCASSLFSGGIEDTQYFGPGTRLTVL.

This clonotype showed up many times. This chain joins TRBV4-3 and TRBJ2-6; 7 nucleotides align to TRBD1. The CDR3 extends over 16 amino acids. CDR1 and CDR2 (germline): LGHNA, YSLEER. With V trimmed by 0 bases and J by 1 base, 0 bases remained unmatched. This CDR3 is CASSQEGQSGANVLTF. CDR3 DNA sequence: TGCGCCAGCAGCCAAGAGGGACAGTCTGGGGCCAACGTCCTGACTTTC.

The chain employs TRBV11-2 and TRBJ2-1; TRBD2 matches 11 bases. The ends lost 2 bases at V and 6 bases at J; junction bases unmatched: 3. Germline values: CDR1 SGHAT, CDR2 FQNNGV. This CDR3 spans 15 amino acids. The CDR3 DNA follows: TGTGCCAGCAGCTTACTAGCGGGGGGTCGCAATGAGCAGTTCTTC. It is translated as CASSLLAGGRNEQFF.

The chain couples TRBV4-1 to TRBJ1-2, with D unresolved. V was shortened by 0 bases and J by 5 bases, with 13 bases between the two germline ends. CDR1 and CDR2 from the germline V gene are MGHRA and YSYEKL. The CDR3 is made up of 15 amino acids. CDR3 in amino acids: CASSQDGYIDYGYTF. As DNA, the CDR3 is TGCGCCAGCAGCCAAGATGGGTATATCGATTATGGCTACACCTTC.

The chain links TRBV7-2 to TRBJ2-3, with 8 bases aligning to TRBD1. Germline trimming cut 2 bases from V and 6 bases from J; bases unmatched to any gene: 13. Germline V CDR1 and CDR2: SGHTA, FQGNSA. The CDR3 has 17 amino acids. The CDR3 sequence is CASSLLSGTGDFDTQYF. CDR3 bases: TGTGCCAGCAGCTTATTAAGTGGGACAGGAGATTTCGATACGCAGTATTTT.

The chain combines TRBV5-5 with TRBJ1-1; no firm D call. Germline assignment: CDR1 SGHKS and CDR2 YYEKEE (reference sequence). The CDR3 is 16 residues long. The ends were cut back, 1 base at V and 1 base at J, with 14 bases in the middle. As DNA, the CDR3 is TGTGCCAGCAGCTTGAGTTTGAGGGAGGCGAACACTGAAGCTTTCTTT. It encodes CASSLSLREANTEAFF.

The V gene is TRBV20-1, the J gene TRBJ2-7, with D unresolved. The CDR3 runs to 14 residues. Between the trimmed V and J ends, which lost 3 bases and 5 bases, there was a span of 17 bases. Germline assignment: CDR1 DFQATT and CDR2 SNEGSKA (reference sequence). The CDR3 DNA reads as TGCAGTGCTAGTTGGACCCCAATTAACAACGAGCAGTACGTC. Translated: CSASWTPINNEQYV.

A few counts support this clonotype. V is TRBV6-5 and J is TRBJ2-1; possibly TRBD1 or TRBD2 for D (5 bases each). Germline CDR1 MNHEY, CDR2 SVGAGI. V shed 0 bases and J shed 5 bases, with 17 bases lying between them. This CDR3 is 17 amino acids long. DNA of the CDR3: TGTGCCAGCAGTTACTCGGCCGGGACCGAGGTGCACAATGAGCAGTTCTTC. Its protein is CASSYSAGTEVHNEQFF.

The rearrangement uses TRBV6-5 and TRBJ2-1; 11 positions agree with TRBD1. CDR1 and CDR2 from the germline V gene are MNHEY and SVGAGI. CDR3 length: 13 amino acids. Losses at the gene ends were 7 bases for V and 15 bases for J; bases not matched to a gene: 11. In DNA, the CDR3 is TGTGCCAGCATCGAGGGGACAGGGGGTTTGAGGTTCTTC. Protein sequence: CASIEGTGGLRFF.

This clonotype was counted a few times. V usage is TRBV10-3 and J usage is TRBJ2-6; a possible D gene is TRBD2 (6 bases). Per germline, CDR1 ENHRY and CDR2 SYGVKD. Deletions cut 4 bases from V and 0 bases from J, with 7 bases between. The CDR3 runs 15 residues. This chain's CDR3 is CAISVGLSGANVLTF. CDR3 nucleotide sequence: TGTGCCATCAGTGTGGGACTCTCTGGGGCCAACGTCCTGACTTTC.